This T cell receptor (beta chain) originates from a study of cytomegalovirus exposure and HLA in healthy donors. Points on this clone: The antigen is unknown.

Sequenced by immunoSEQ multiplex PCR; TCRdb stores in-frame clones only, minus some. This sample has tens of thousands of clones, with roughly 85% found just once. Whole-study results and caveats: The investigators catalogued about 170 TCR beta chains as cytomegalovirus-associated. According to reports, the classifier identified cytomegalovirus status with high specificity and sensitivity.

The receptor's source is a woman younger than 45 in good health and CMV-seronegative. The sample comprised PBMCs.

This CDR3 reads CASSLSTGSSETQYF. Written as DNA, the CDR3 is TGCGCCAGCAGCTTGAGTACAGGGTCGTCAGAGACCCAGTACTTC. The chain uses TRBV5-1 and TRBJ2-5, with a possible D match to TRBD1 (6 bases). The CDR3 consists of 15 residues. The V and J ends lost 1 base and 4 bases respectively, with 14 bases between them. CDR1 and CDR2 (germline): SGHRS, YFSETQ.